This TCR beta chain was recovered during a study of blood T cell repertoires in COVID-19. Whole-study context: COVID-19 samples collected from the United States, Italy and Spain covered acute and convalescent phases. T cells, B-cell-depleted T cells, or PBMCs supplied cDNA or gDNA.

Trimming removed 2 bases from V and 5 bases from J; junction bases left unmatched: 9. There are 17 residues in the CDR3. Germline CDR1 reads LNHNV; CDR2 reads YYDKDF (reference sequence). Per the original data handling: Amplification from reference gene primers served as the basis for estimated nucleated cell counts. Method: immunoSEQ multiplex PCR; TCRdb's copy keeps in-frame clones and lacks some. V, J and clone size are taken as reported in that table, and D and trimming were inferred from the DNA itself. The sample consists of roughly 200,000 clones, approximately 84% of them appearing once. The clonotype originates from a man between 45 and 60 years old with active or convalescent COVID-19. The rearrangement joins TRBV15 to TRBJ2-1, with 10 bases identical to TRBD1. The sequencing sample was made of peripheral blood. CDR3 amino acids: CATSRPGTGEGDNEQFF. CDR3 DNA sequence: TGTGCCACCAGCAGACCCGGGACAGGGGAGGGGGACAATGAGCAGTTCTTC.